The TCR beta chain under discussion was sequenced for a study of blood T cell repertoires in COVID-19. Study-level information: Sites in the United States, Italy and Spain provided acute and convalescent COVID-19 samples.

The data were produced by immunoSEQ multiplex PCR, yet TCRdb's version contains in-frame clones alone and is incomplete. The sample yields approximately 280,000 clones, 80% to 90% seen once. Germline V gene sequence: CDR1 SGHVS, CDR2 FQNEAQ. Germline trimming cut 1 base from V and 3 bases from J; bases unmatched to any gene: 3. This CDR3 spans 14 amino acids. The clonotype was recovered from a man aged 35-49 years with acute or convalescent COVID-19. Sequencing used peripheral blood. This chain uses TRBV7-8 with TRBJ2-7; 7 nucleotides match TRBD2. The CDR3 DNA sequence: TGTGCCAGCAGCTTAGAAGGGGAGGGCTACGAGCAGTACTTC. Residues: CASSLEGEGYEQYF.